The clone carrying this TCR beta chain showed up just a few times. Its specificity is not known. V was cut by 8 bases and J by 0 bases, with 13 bases left in between. In germline, CDR1 is ENHRY, CDR2 SYGVKD. The CDR3 is 14 residues long. The data are from a study of pediatric ulcerative colitis. Overall study context: Ulcerative colitis patients had pancolitis or left-sided colitis, with confirming histology. Overall study results and limits: In rectum, acute severe colitis had expanded clones and less diversity. No controls had the two rectal clonotypes shared by ulcerative colitis patients. Ulcerative colitis patients shared more blood-rectal clones than controls.

Method: immunoSEQ multiplex PCR; TCRdb's copy keeps in-frame clones and lacks some. The sample has 20,000 to 30,000 clones, approximately 71% seen once. The rectum was sampled with one to two pinch biopsies at colonoscopy. The sequence was collected from a boy younger than 18 with severe ulcerative colitis. The chain uses TRBV10-3 and TRBJ1-2; D gene ambiguous. The sequencing input was gut tissue. CDR3 in amino acids: CAIATQQTNYGYTF. CDR3 bases: TGTGCCATCGCAACCCAGCAAACTAACTATGGCTACACCTTC.